The 21 T cell receptor beta chains listed next were all sequenced from one sample in a study of CD8 T cells in ankylosing spondylitis. Points from the study as a whole: Blood of patients with ankylosing spondylitis appeared to be characterized by a TCR beta motif of several highly homologous variants.

For these TCRs, the target antigens are not known. TCRdb processed the 5' RACE reads anew with MiXCR; each CDR3 protein has one entry. The sample has 450,000 to 550,000 distinct CDR3 sequences; roughly 5.3% are singletons. Sequenced: blood, either unsorted or a sorted T cell fraction (not recorded which). These receptors originate from a male donor with ankylosing spondylitis.

This clonotype has a handful of counts. This chain connects TRBV6-2 or TRBV6-3 to TRBJ2-7, with a weak D call TRBD1 (6 bases). V was shortened by 6 bases and J by 2 bases, with 20 bases between the two germline ends. The CDR3 covers 16 residues. Germline CDR1 reads MNHEY; CDR2 reads SVGEGT. Here the CDR3 reads CASRWRRTETTYEQYF. The CDR3 DNA follows: TGTGCCAGCAGATGGCGAAGGACAGAAACTACCTACGAGCAGTACTTC.

On this clonotype: A much bigger clone sits one base away, suggesting this may be a read error. V is TRBV7-2 and J is TRBJ2-5, with D hard to call. The length of the CDR3 is 13 residues. Germline V gives CDR1 SGHTA, CDR2 FQGNSA. Here the CDR3 reads CDSSLNWQETQYF. In DNA, the CDR3 is TGTGACAGCAGCTTAAACTGGCAAGAGACCCAGTACTTC.

The genes are TRBV7-8 and TRBJ2-1, with D unclear. The CDR3 spans 15 residues. In germline, CDR1 is SGHVS, CDR2 FQNEAQ. Between the trimmed V and J ends, which lost 7 bases and 4 bases, there was a span of 17 bases. CDR3 DNA: TGTGCCAGCACCACCCCGGCCGCGAAATACAATGAGCAGTTCTTC. Encoded protein: CASTTPAAKYNEQFF.

This clonotype was counted at least ten times. The rearrangement links TRBV6-2 or TRBV6-3 to TRBJ2-1; the D gene is possibly TRBD2 (6 bases). The germline V gene encodes CDR1 MNHEY and CDR2 SVGEGT. The V end lost 6 bases, the J end lost 15 bases, and 15 bases lay between the germline ends. The length of the CDR3 is 11 residues. The CDR3 here is CASRQTSLAFF. The CDR3 region has the DNA TGTGCCAGCAGGCAGACTAGTCTGGCGTTCTTC.

This clonotype was detected many times. The chain uses TRBV19 and TRBJ1-4, with D perhaps matching TRBD1 (6 bases). Per germline, CDR1 LNHDA and CDR2 SQIVND (reference sequence). With 5 bases removed from V and 7 bases from J, the gap between germline ends came to 8 bases. CDR3 length equals 12 residues. The CDR3 nucleotides are TGTGCCAGTAGTGCCAGGGGTGAAAAACTGTTTTTT. Residues: CASSARGEKLFF.

This clonotype was counted at least ten times. The chain combines TRBV10-2 with TRBJ1-1; unclear D gene. This CDR3 is built from 13 residues. Trimming shortened V by 9 bases and J by 3 bases, and 14 bases separated the two germline ends. Per the germline V gene, CDR1 is WSHSY and CDR2 is SAAADI. The CDR3 nucleotides are TGCGCCAGTCAGACTCGAGAGGACACTGAAGCTTTCTTT. As protein: CASQTREDTEAFF.

This clonotype was counted many times. In nucleotides, the CDR3 is TGTGCCATCAGTCGGGTCGGAGGAAACACCATATATTTT. Its protein product is CAISRVGGNTIYF. This sequence joins TRBV10-3 and TRBJ1-3, with D unclear. Per the germline V gene, CDR1 is ENHRY and CDR2 is SYGVKD. The CDR3 is made up of 13 amino acids. Between the trimmed V and J ends, which lost 5 bases and 4 bases, there was a span of 9 bases.

At least ten counts were recorded for this clonotype. The CDR3 nucleotides are TGTGCCAGCAGCGTAGCTTTGACAGGGGATATCTACGAGCAGTACTTC. It yields the protein CASSVALTGDIYEQYF. J is TRBJ2-7 and V is TRBV9, with 8 bases identical to TRBD1. With V trimmed by 0 bases and J by 3 bases, 8 bases remained unmatched. Germline CDR1 SGDLS, CDR2 YYNGEE. This CDR3 comprises 16 residues.

At least ten counts were recorded for this clonotype. The rearrangement joins TRBV11-2 to TRBJ1-3; no firm D call. The V end lost 3 bases, the J end lost 6 bases, and 12 bases lay between the germline ends. The germline V gene has CDR1 SGHAT and CDR2 FQNNGV. The CDR3 runs to 14 residues. The CDR3 spells CASSLRGIVNTIYF. The CDR3 DNA reads TGTGCCAGCAGCTTGCGGGGTATTGTAAACACCATATATTTT.

This clonotype was picked up a small number of times. J is TRBJ1-1 and V is TRBV3-1; possible D gene TRBD1, 6 bases. V was pared by 6 bases and J by 6 bases, with 17 bases between. This CDR3 contains 14 residues. The germline CDR1 and CDR2 sequences are LGHDT and YNNKEL (reference sequence). In DNA, the CDR3 is TGTGCCAGCAGGTTAGGGGGGGGATCCCCTGAAGCTTTCTTT. Amino acids: CASRLGGGSPEAFF.

This clonotype has a count of ten or more. This rearrangement joins TRBV4-3 to TRBJ1-5; 8 nucleotides agree with TRBD1. The CDR3 length is 17 residues. Germline assignment: CDR1 LGHNA and CDR2 YSLEER. With V trimmed by 4 bases and J by 2 bases, 10 bases remained unmatched. The CDR3 DNA reads TGCGCCAGCAGCCTTCGGACAGGGTGGGATGGCAATCAGCCCCAGCATTTT. It codes for CASSLRTGWDGNQPQHF.

The CDR3 coding sequence is TGCAGTCCCAGGGGGACTAGCGATTCTCTGGGCGGCACCGGGGAGCTGTTTTTT. The encoded protein is CSPRGTSDSLGGTGELFF. The chain has TRBV20-1 and TRBJ2-2; 10 bases map to TRBD2. Per the germline V gene, CDR1 is DFQATT and CDR2 is SNEGSKA (reference sequence). Unmatched junction bases numbered 19, after V lost 8 bases and J lost 4 bases. The length of the CDR3 is 18 residues.

Ten or more counts support this clonotype. V is TRBV7-9 and J is TRBJ1-2; D gene unclear. Trimming stripped 3 bases from V and 6 bases from J, with 8 bases between. Germline loops: CDR1 SEHNR, CDR2 FQNEAQ (reference sequence). There are 12 residues in the CDR3. The CDR3 region has the DNA TGTGCCAGCAGCTTGAACCTAAATGGCTACACCTTC. Amino acids: CASSLNLNGYTF. The whole variable domain, remainder taken from reference TRBV7-9 and TRBJ1-2, is DTGVSQNPRHKITKRGQNVTFRCDPISEHNRLYWYRQTLGQGPEFLTYFQNEAQLEKSRLLSDRFSAERPKGSFSTLEIQRTEQGDSAMYLCASSLNLNGYTFGSGTRLTVV.

This clonotype was recorded at least ten times. The chain links TRBV30 to TRBJ1-1; unclear D gene. The ends were cut back, 0 bases at V and 1 base at J, with 3 bases in the middle. The CDR3 has 12 amino acids. Per germline, CDR1 GTSNPN and CDR2 SVGIG (reference sequence). The CDR3 reads CAWSVANTEAFF. The CDR3 DNA follows: TGTGCCTGGAGTGTAGCGAACACTGAAGCTTTCTTT.

Points on this clonotype: A much larger clone differs by one base, so this may be a read error. The conserved closing phenylalanine or tryptophan is absent in this CDR3, likely reflecting a read error. The chain employs TRBV6-1 and TRBJ2-7; D is unclear. V lost 6 bases and J 3 bases, leaving 9 bases between the germline ends. Per the germline V gene, CDR1 is MNHNS and CDR2 is SASEGT. The CDR3 is 12 residues long. The CDR3 region is CASRPTGYEQYS. Written as DNA, the CDR3 is TGTGCCAGCAGACCCACGGGCTACGAGCAGTACTCC.

This clonotype was seen ten or more times. One end of the junction fails to match germline, which may point to a read error. The V gene is TRBV9, the J gene TRBJ2-7; D is unresolved. The CDR3 is 13 residues long. From germline, CDR1 is SGDLS and CDR2 YYNGEE. The CDR3 loop is CASSADPSHEQYF. Here the CDR3 DNA reads TGTGCCAGCAGCGCCGACCCCTCCCACGAGCAGTACTTC.

This clonotype was counted ten times or more. The CDR3 is CASSAGQGASNSPLHF. CDR3 coding DNA: TGTGCCAGCAGCGCTGGACAGGGGGCATCTAATTCACCCCTCCACTTT. This sequence joins TRBV9 and TRBJ1-6; TRBD1 matches 11 bases. J gave up 6 bases and V 3 bases, and 5 bases lay outside the gene matches. This CDR3 contains 16 residues. Germline V CDR1 and CDR2: SGDLS, YYNGEE. Using reference TRBV9 and TRBJ1-6 for the parts outside the CDR3, the full variable domain is DSGVTQTPKHLITATGQRVTLRCSPRSGDLSVYWYQQSLDQGLQFLIQYYNGEERAKGNILERFSAQQFPDLHSELNLSSLELGDSALYFCASSAGQGASNSPLHFGNGTRLTVT.

This clonotype was observed a handful of times. The chain joins TRBV4-3 to TRBJ1-5, with 11 bases lining up with TRBD1. The CDR3 is made up of 16 amino acids. The V and J ends lost 1 base and 3 bases, in that order; junction bases with no gene match: 2. Germline-derived CDR1 and CDR2 are LGHNA and YSLEER. The CDR3 reads CASSQGGQGVNQPQHF. DNA of the CDR3: TGCGCCAGCAGCCAAGGGGGACAGGGGGTCAATCAGCCCCAGCATTTT.

The rearrangement links TRBV10-3 to TRBJ2-3, with TRBD2 matching 13 bases. The CDR3 runs 15 residues. Germline loops: CDR1 ENHRY, CDR2 SYGVKD. J lost 2 bases, V lost 7 bases, and 3 bases had no gene match. The CDR3: CAITGTSGNTDTQYF. The CDR3, as DNA: TGTGCCATCACTGGGACTAGCGGGAACACAGATACGCAGTATTTT.

This clonotype was recorded at least ten times. The chain is built from TRBV5-1 and TRBJ1-3; D gene unclear. V was clipped by 4 bases and J by 0 bases, with 11 bases between them. The CDR3 covers 15 residues. Germline lookup yields CDR1 SGHRS and CDR2 YFSETQ. CDR3 bases: TGCGCCAGCAGCCCCCCATGGGGCTCTGGAAACACCATATATTTT. Translation gives CASSPPWGSGNTIYF.

This clonotype was seen more than once but under ten times. V is TRBV4-3 and J is TRBJ2-2; 8 nucleotides align to TRBD2. V trimming: 2 bases; J trimming: 7 bases; junction bases outside the gene matches: 9. Germline-derived CDR1 and CDR2 are LGHNA and YSLEER. CDR3 length: 16 amino acids. CDR3 residues: CASSQIVSGTFGELFF. In nucleotides, the CDR3 is TGCGCCAGCAGCCAAATTGTTAGCGGGACTTTCGGGGAGCTGTTTTTT.